Below are 21 T cell receptor beta chains sequenced from a single sample in a study of shared clonotypes between healthy human individuals. TCRdb's table, derived via immunoSEQ multiplex PCR, lists solely in-frame clones and lacks some. The sample gives 800,000 to 950,000 clones, 96% of which show up once; approximately 0.2% is in the top ten. Naive CD8 isolation took CD45RO-negative cells positively selected for CCR7 and excluded terminally differentiated effector memory CD45RA+ cells. Specimen: naive CD8+ T cells sorted from blood. Every receptor here comes from a man under 40 in good health.

The chain combines TRBV29-1 with TRBJ2-1; 8 bases fit TRBD2. Unmatched junction bases numbered 10, after V lost 0 bases and J lost 9 bases. CDR3 length equals 15 residues. The germline V gene encodes CDR1 SQVTM and CDR2 ANQGSEA. The CDR3 DNA reads as TGCAGCGTTGAAGATCGGGGGGGGAAAGGGCGTGAGCAGTTCTTC. Encoded protein: CSVEDRGGKGREQFF.

This chain uses TRBV15 with TRBJ2-3; either TRBD1 or TRBD2 may supply D (5 bases each). This CDR3 is built from 14 residues. Germline V gene data show CDR1 as LNHNV and CDR2 as YYDKDF (reference sequence). The V end was cut by 8 bases, the J end by 8 bases, with 20 bases between. CDR3 amino acids: CATRSDGAQGTQYF. CDR3 bases: TGTGCCACCCGCTCCGACGGGGCCCAGGGTACGCAGTATTTT.

The chain uses TRBV11-2 and TRBJ2-7; TRBD1 matches 11 bases. Germline-derived CDR1 and CDR2 are SGHAT and FQNNGV. CDR3 length: 15 residues. V lost 5 bases, J lost 5 bases, and 8 bases stayed unmatched. The CDR3: CASSPEDRGLNEQYF. The CDR3 nucleotides read TGTGCCAGCAGCCCAGAGGACAGGGGGCTTAACGAGCAGTACTTC.

This sequence joins TRBV6-5 and TRBJ2-7; D could derive from TRBD1 or TRBD2 (5 bases each). V was pared by 2 bases and J by 2 bases, with 7 bases between. In germline, CDR1 is MNHEY, CDR2 SVGAGI. The CDR3 has 13 amino acids. The CDR3 here is CASSYRDPYEQYF. CDR3 nucleotides: TGTGCCAGCAGTTACCGGGACCCCTACGAGCAGTACTTC.

The V call is TRBV30, the J call TRBJ1-1; D might be TRBD1 (6 bases). V gave up 7 bases and J gave up 5 bases, with 17 bases separating them. Germline CDR1 GTSNPN, CDR2 SVGIG (reference sequence). The length of the CDR3 is 13 residues. CDR3 DNA: TGTGCCTTAACAGGGATTGGGGGAACTGAAGCTTTCTTT. Translating gives CALTGIGGTEAFF.

This sequence joins TRBV5-1 and TRBJ2-1; D is perhaps TRBD2 (6 bases). CDR3 size: 16 residues. The V gene lost 0 bases and the J gene lost 2 bases, with 12 bases spanning the gap. From germline, CDR1 is SGHRS and CDR2 YFSETQ. The CDR3 DNA sequence: TGCGCCAGCAGCTTGGAGGGCGGGATCACCTACAATGAGCAGTTCTTC. Protein sequence: CASSLEGGITYNEQFF.

In this sample, this clone turned up once. The J gene is TRBJ2-2, the V gene TRBV19; TRBD2 agrees at 11 bases. From germline, CDR1 is LNHDA and CDR2 SQIVND (reference sequence). The V and J ends lost 6 bases and 0 bases, in that order; junction bases with no gene match: 12. This CDR3 is built from 19 residues. The CDR3 is CASRLPGTSGNANTGELFF. DNA for the CDR3: TGTGCCAGTAGACTTCCCGGGACTAGCGGAAACGCGAACACCGGGGAGCTGTTTTTT.

V and J are TRBV12-5 and TRBJ1-5; D gene unclear. V was shortened by 2 bases and J by 5 bases, with 1 base between the two germline ends. The CDR3 extends over 11 amino acids. CDR1 LGHNT and CDR2 FRNRAP come from the germline V gene. The CDR3 protein is CASGLHQPQHF. The CDR3 DNA reads as TGTGCTAGTGGTTTGCATCAGCCCCAGCATTTT.

This chain joins TRBV6-5 and TRBJ2-7; 7 bases line up with TRBD1. J lost 0 bases, V lost 6 bases, and 2 bases had no gene match. Germline V gene lookup returns CDR1 MNHEY and CDR2 SVGAGI. The CDR3 runs 13 residues. The CDR3 nucleotides are TGTGCCAGCAGGACAGGGTTCTCCTACGAGCAGTACTTC. Protein sequence: CASRTGFSYEQYF.

J is TRBJ2-4 and V is TRBV10-3, with D unclear. Germline-derived CDR1 and CDR2 are ENHRY and SYGVKD. With 0 bases removed from V and 8 bases from J, the gap between germline ends came to 29 bases. This CDR3 contains 20 residues. In nucleotides, the CDR3 is TGTGCCATCAGTGAGTCGAGAACTGAGGCGTACTCCTCGAACTCGGACATTCAGTACTTC. The encoded protein is CAISESRTEAYSSNSDIQYF.

The chain links TRBV5-1 to TRBJ2-3; D is ambiguous. The length of the CDR3 is 11 residues. Germline assignment: CDR1 SGHRS and CDR2 YFSETQ. The CDR3 loop is CVFRSLDTQYF. CDR3 nucleotide sequence: TGCGTGTTCCGGTCATTAGATACGCAGTATTTT.

The CDR3 DNA reads as TGTGCCAGCAGTGATGCAGGCGGGGAGCTGTTTTTT. It is translated as CASSDAGGELFF. The chain has TRBV25-1 and TRBJ2-2, with D unresolved. Looked up from germline, CDR1 is MGHDK and CDR2 is SYGVNS. The V end lost 3 bases, the J end lost 7 bases, and 6 bases lay between the germline ends. This CDR3 is 12 amino acids long. Full variable domain (remainder filled in from reference TRBV25-1 and TRBJ2-2): EADIYQTPRYLVIGTGKKITLECSQTMGHDKMYWYQQDPGMELHLIHYSYGVNSTEKGDLSSESTVSRIRTEHFPLTLESARPSHTSQYLCASSDAGGELFFGEGSRLTVL.

DNA for the CDR3: TGTGCCAGTAGTATAGGACAGGGGAGGTTCGTCGATGAGCAGTTCTTC. This sequence encodes CASSIGQGRFVDEQFF. The chain links TRBV19 to TRBJ2-1; 8 bases agree with TRBD1. This CDR3 comprises 16 residues. The trim removed 1 base at V and 8 bases at J, leaving 10 bases unmatched. Germline V gene sequence: CDR1 LNHDA, CDR2 SQIVND (reference sequence).

The chain couples TRBV4-1 to TRBJ2-7; D is perhaps TRBD1 (5 bases). Trimming shortened V by 2 bases and J by 5 bases, and 19 bases separated the two germline ends. Germline CDR1 is MGHRA and CDR2 is YSYEKL. This CDR3 has 16 amino acids. The DNA for the CDR3 is TGCGCCAGCAGCCAACCGATATCGGACACCGGAGACGAGCAGTACTTC. It encodes CASSQPISDTGDEQYF.

The CDR3 DNA is TGTGCCAGCAGCTTACACGCTAGCGGGGACTACGAGCAGTACTTC. Amino acid sequence: CASSLHASGDYEQYF. The chain employs TRBV11-2 and TRBJ2-7; 9 bases agree with TRBD2. V was pared by 2 bases and J by 3 bases, with 5 bases of the junction left unmatched. CDR3 length equals 15 residues. CDR1 is SGHAT and CDR2 is FQNNGV in the germline V gene.

The gene calls are TRBV5-1 and TRBJ2-2; 10 nucleotides match TRBD1. CDR3 size: 19 residues. V lost 4 bases and J lost 0; bases outside the gene matches: 12. Germline V CDR1 and CDR2: SGHRS, YFSETQ. CDR3 DNA: TGCGCCAGCAGCCTTCCGGACAGGGGGTACGAGTCGAACACCGGGGAGCTGTTTTTT. As protein: CASSLPDRGYESNTGELFF.

V is TRBV7-8 and J is TRBJ1-5; D perhaps matches TRBD1 (6 bases). Germline V CDR1 and CDR2: SGHVS, FQNEAQ. The CDR3 sequence is 14 residues long. V was clipped by 1 base and J by 7 bases, with 11 bases between them. In DNA form, the CDR3 reads TGTGCCAGCAGCTTAGGGGGGCTCGGCCAGCCCCAGCATTTT. It is translated as CASSLGGLGQPQHF.

The genes are TRBV19 and TRBJ2-7; D is possibly TRBD2 (7 bases). V was trimmed by 3 bases and J by 2 bases, leaving 11 bases between them. Germline V gene lookup returns CDR1 LNHDA and CDR2 SQIVND (reference sequence). This CDR3 is 14 amino acids long. Here the CDR3 DNA reads TGTGCCAGTAGTATTGGGGGGGCCCCCTACGAGCAGTACTTC. This translates into CASSIGGAPYEQYF. Filled out from reference TRBV19 and TRBJ2-7, the complete variable domain reads DGGITQSPKYLFRKEGQNVTLSCEQNLNHDAMYWYRQDPGQGLRLIYYSQIVNDFQKGDIAEGYSVSREKKESFPLTVTSAQKNPTAFYLCASSIGGAPYEQYFGPGTRLTVT.

The chain employs TRBV19 and TRBJ2-7; TRBD1 is a possible D gene (5 bases). The V and J ends lost 3 bases and 1 base respectively, with 10 bases between them. The germline V gene encodes CDR1 LNHDA and CDR2 SQIVND (reference sequence). This CDR3 is built from 14 residues. CDR3: CASSIDDRSYEQYF. The DNA for the CDR3 is TGTGCCAGTAGTATCGACGACAGATCCTACGAGCAGTACTTC.

This clone appeared a single time. V and J are TRBV7-9 and TRBJ2-7, with D tentatively TRBD2 (5 bases). The CDR3 runs to 13 residues. Germline V gene data show CDR1 as SEHNR and CDR2 as FQNEAQ (reference sequence). Trimming took 5 bases from V and 7 from J, leaving 15 bases between them. Here the CDR3 DNA reads TGTGCCAGCAGCCTGGCCGGACCGGGGGAGCAGTACTTC. Protein sequence: CASSLAGPGEQYF.

The chain joins TRBV4-1 to TRBJ2-7, with 8 bases matching TRBD1. Germline CDR1 is MGHRA and CDR2 is YSYEKL. This CDR3 region has 15 residues. After removal of 1 base from V and 2 bases from J, the junction contained 4 bases not matched to a gene. The CDR3 is CASSQGRGQAYEQYF. The DNA for the CDR3 is TGCGCCAGCAGCCAAGGGCGGGGACAGGCCTACGAGCAGTACTTC.